The sequence of this T cell receptor (beta chain) was determined in a study of blood T cell dynamics during melanoma immunotherapy. Study-level background: Standard first-line treatment here was pembrolizumab or nivolumab plus ipilimumab in metastatic melanoma.

The time point is: week 3, after first cycle of checkpoint inhibitor. Samples come from before therapy and from week 3 after the first blockade cycle. Patients had no prior systemic cancer treatment, immunosuppressants or other active cancers. This CDR3 region has 13 residues. Per germline, CDR1 LGHNA and CDR2 YNFKEQ. Trimming took 4 bases from V and 5 from J, leaving 10 bases between them. Every bulk PBMC sample received the same 350 ng of DNA. Here immunoSEQ multiplex PCR was the method, and the copy in TCRdb shows in-frame clones only, minus some. This sample has some 10,000 clones; about 87% occur once, and the top ten carry approximately 7.2%.

The sequence came from a human donor with melanoma. This sequence joins TRBV4-2 and TRBJ2-3; D uncertain. The sequencing used blood, collected from a patient treated with checkpoint blockade. The CDR3 protein is CASSPTFLDTQYF. CDR3 DNA: TGTGCCAGCAGCCCCACATTCCTAGATACGCAGTATTTT.